What follows is one T cell receptor (beta chain) and its context. The sample comes from a study of blood T cell repertoires in COVID-19. The table came from immunoSEQ multiplex PCR; TCRdb's copy has only in-frame clones and leaves some out. The table includes roughly 40,000 clones, about 80% detected once. The germline V gene encodes CDR1 KGHDR and CDR2 SFDVKD. This CDR3 contains 14 residues. Trimming shortened V by 9 bases and J by 3 bases, and 17 bases separated the two germline ends. This sequence joins TRBV24-1 and TRBJ2-7; a weak D match, TRBD2 (6 bases). The sequencing input was peripheral blood. The source is a human donor with acute or convalescent COVID-19. The donor label of this sample is uncertain. The CDR3 is CATGGTGTDYEQYF. Here the CDR3 DNA reads TGTGCCACCGGGGGGACGGGGACGGACTACGAGCAGTACTTC.